The clone carrying this T cell receptor (beta chain) turned up a few times. The sample belongs to a study of CD8+CD57+ T cells in acquired aplastic anemia. The study profiled TCR beta VDJ and CDR3 using genomic DNA as template. TCRdb reprocessed the reads with MiXCR, giving one entry per CDR3 protein. The table shows 250,000 to 300,000 distinct CDR3 sequences, with 50% to 70% occurring only once. V gave up 4 bases and J gave up 2 bases, with 8 bases separating them. Germline loops: CDR1 DFQATT, CDR2 SNEGSKA (reference sequence). The CDR3 runs to 12 residues. The receptor's source is a human donor with severe aplastic anemia or a healthy control (not recorded which). The chain joins TRBV20-1 to TRBJ1-2; D is ambiguous. Sequencing was carried out using sorted CD4+, CD8+, or CD8+CD57+ T cells (not recorded which) from PBMCs. In DNA, the CDR3 is TGCAGTGCTAATACAGTGAACTATGGCTACACCTTC. Amino acids: CSANTVNYGYTF.